One T cell receptor (beta chain) is described in this entry. One end of the junction fails to match germline, which may point to a read error. These data come from a study of long-term antiretroviral therapy in people with HIV. The CDR3 consists of 14 residues. CDR1 and CDR2 (germline): SEHNR, FQNEAQ (reference sequence). Researchers ran immunoSEQ v3.0 at survey level. The assay was immunoSEQ multiplex PCR, and TCRdb's table has in-frame clones only and misses some. The table shows roughly 30,000 clones, with about 87% occurring only once. The material was unsorted PBMCs, obtained 3.2 years before starting antiretroviral therapy. The V gene is TRBV7-9, the J gene TRBJ2-3; 7 nucleotides line up with TRBD2. The sequence derives from a man aged 50 to 59 with HIV. CDR3 sequence: CASGLGGGTDTQYF. Written as DNA, the CDR3 is TGTGCCAGCGGCTTGGGGGGGGGCACAGATACGCAGTATTTT. Based on the CDR3 plus reference TRBV7-9 and TRBJ2-3, the full variable domain is DTGVSQNPRHKITKRGQNVTFRCDPISEHNRLYWYRQTLGQGPEFLTYFQNEAQLEKSRLLSDRFSAERPKGSFSTLEIQRTEQGDSAMYLCASGLGGGTDTQYFGPGTRLTVL.